The sequence of this T cell receptor beta chain was determined in a study of blood T cell repertoires in COVID-19. Germline V gives CDR1 SGDLS, CDR2 YYNGEE. The ends were cut back, 0 bases at V and 4 bases at J, with 14 bases in the middle. The CDR3 covers 16 residues. Libraries were prepared by immunoSEQ multiplex PCR; TCRdb keeps only in-frame clonotypes and omits some of them. The data hold more than 200,000 clones, with over 75% observed a single time. The TCR sequence derives from an elderly man with acute or convalescent COVID-19. Sequenced: peripheral blood. The J gene is TRBJ2-1, the V gene TRBV9; TRBD2 is a possible D gene (5 bases). CDR3 protein: CASSVGGRAGYNEQFF. The CDR3 nucleotides are TGTGCCAGCAGCGTAGGAGGGAGAGCCGGGTACAATGAGCAGTTCTTC.